The clone carrying this T cell receptor beta chain was observed a handful of times. Its antigen is not known. The TCR alpha and TCR beta cDNA libraries, bearing sample barcodes and UMIs, were generated by 5'RACE using constant-segment primers. MiXCR, run by TCRdb on the 5' RACE reads, gives a single entry per CDR3 protein. The table has hundreds of thousands of distinct CDR3 sequences, approximately 15% seen once; the top ten hold less than 2.5%. V lost 5 bases to trimming and J lost 2 bases; unmatched junction nucleotides: 6. CDR3 length: 15 residues. From germline, CDR1 is SEHNR and CDR2 FQNEAQ (reference sequence). These data come from a study of T-cell memory formation after mild COVID-19. Whole-study results and caveats: Researchers found some responding clones in pre-infection memory, a sign that cross-reactive memory joined. Among contracting clones, CD4+ were mainly CM/EM and CD8+ enriched in EMRA.

The receptor's source is an adult woman who had mild COVID-19 (a few samples of this study predate the infection). Cell type and time point are not known. The sequencing sample was made of PBMCs or a T cell subset sorted from them (not recorded which). The chain has TRBV7-9 and TRBJ2-7; 10 bases agree with TRBD1. The CDR3 DNA reads as TGTGCCAGCAGCGCTTACGGGACAGGGGCCTACGAGCAGTACTTC. It yields the protein CASSAYGTGAYEQYF.